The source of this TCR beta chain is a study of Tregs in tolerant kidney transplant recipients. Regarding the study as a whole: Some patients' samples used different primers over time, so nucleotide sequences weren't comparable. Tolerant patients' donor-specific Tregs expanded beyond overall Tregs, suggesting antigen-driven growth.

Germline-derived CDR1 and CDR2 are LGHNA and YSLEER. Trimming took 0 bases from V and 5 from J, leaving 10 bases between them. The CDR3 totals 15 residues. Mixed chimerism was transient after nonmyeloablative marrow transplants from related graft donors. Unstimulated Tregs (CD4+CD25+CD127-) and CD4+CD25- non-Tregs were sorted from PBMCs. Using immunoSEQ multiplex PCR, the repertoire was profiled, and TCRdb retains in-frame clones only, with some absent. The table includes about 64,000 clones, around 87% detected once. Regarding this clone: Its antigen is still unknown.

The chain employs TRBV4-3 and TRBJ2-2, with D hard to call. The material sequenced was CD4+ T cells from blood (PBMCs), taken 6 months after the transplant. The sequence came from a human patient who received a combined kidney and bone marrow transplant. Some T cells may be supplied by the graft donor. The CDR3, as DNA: TGCGCCAGCAGCCAAGATCTTACTCCTACCGGGGAGCTGTTTTTT. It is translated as CASSQDLTPTGELFF.